The T cell receptor (beta chain) under discussion was sequenced for a study of cytomegalovirus exposure and HLA in healthy donors. Looking at the study overall: Unique TCRs numbering about 85 million, obtained from HLA-typed donors, made up an early data release. Overall study results and limits: What TCR beta sequences reportedly achieved was accurate prediction of HLA-A and HLA-B alleles in most subjects.

CDR1 and CDR2 from the germline V gene are GTSNPN and SVGIG (reference sequence). The length of the CDR3 is 14 residues. The trim removed 4 bases at V and 3 bases at J, leaving 5 bases unmatched. In the PCR, 60 Vbeta and 13 Jbeta primers were used. Some clones are missing from TCRdb's copy, which holds only in-frame ones; the method was immunoSEQ multiplex PCR. The table lists about 59,000 clones, with approximately 5% in the top ten. On this clone: Antigen: not known.

The receptor's source is a man aged 25 to 40 in good health and CMV-seropositive. The sample taken for sequencing was PBMCs. The V gene is TRBV30, the J gene TRBJ2-4, with 8 nucleotides matching TRBD1. The CDR3: CAWTGGRGKNIQYF. The CDR3, as DNA: TGTGCCTGGACAGGGGGCCGGGGCAAAAACATTCAGTACTTC.